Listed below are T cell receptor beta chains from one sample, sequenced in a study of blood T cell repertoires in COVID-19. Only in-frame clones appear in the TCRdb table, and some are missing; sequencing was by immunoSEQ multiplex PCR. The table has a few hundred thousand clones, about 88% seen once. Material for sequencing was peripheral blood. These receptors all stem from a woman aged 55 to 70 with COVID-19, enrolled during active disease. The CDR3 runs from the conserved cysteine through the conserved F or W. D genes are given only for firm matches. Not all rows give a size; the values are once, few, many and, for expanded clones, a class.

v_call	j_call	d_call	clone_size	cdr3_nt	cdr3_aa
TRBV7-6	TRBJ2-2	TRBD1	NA	TGTGCCAGCAGCCCGCGACAGGGGCGAAACACCGGGGAGCTGTTTTTT	CASSPRQGRNTGELFF
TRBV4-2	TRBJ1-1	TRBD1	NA	TGTGCCAGCAGTCTTGGACAGGGGGCGAACACTGAAGCTTTCTTT	CASSLGQGANTEAFF
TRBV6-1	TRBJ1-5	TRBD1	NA	TGTGCCAGCAGTGAGGGCAGGGGGAGCAATCAGCCCCAGCATTTT	CASSEGRGSNQPQHF
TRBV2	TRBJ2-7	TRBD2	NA	TGTGCCAGCATACGCGGGGGGGCCTCCGAGCAGTACTTC	CASIRGGASEQYF
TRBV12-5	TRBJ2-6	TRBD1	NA	TGTGCTAGTGGTTTGACCACACAGGGGTACTTCGCTGCTGGGGCCAACGTCCTGACTTTC	CASGLTTQGYFAAGANVLTF
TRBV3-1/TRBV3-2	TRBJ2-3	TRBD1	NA	TGTGCCAGCAGCCGATCGGGACAGGGGAACACAGATACGCAGTATTTT	CASSRSGQGNTDTQYF
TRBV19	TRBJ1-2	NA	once	TGTGCCAGTAGGCCTAGGAGGGACTATGGCTACACCTTC	CASRPRRDYGYTF
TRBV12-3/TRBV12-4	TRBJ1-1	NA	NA	TGTGCCAGCAGTTTAAGAGAAAACACTGAAGCTTTCTTT	CASSLRENTEAFF
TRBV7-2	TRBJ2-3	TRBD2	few	TGTGCCAGCCCGGCTGGGGGGGCAGATACGCAGTATTTT	CASPAGGADTQYF
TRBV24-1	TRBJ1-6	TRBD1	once	TGTGCCACCAGTGATACTAGGACAGGGCATAATTCACCCCTCCACTTT	CATSDTRTGHNSPLHF
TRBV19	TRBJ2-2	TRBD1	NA	TGTGCCAGTAGTATTGAAGGGACAGGAGTTGTCACCGGGGAGCTGTTTTTT	CASSIEGTGVVTGELFF
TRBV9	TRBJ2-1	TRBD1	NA	TGTGCCAGCAGCGTAGGAGGGGGCGCCTTATACAATGAGCAGTTCTTC	CASSVGGGALYNEQFF
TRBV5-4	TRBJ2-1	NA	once	TGTGCCAGCAGCTTGGCTAGGAGTGAGCAGTTCTTC	CASSLARSEQFF
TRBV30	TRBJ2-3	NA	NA	TGTGCCTGGATTGCGCGGAGCACAGATACGCAGTATTTT	CAWIARSTDTQYF
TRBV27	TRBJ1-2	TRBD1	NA	TGTGCCAGCAGTCAGACAGGGTTTGGCTACACCTTC	CASSQTGFGYTF
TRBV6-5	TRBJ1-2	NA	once	TGTGCCAGCAGCCAGGGACTCCCGAGGGGTGGCTACACCTTC	CASSQGLPRGGYTF